This T cell receptor (beta chain) was captured in a study of cytomegalovirus exposure and HLA in healthy donors. CDR1 and CDR2 (germline): MNHEY, SMNVEV (reference sequence). V trimming: 7 bases; J trimming: 6 bases; junction bases outside the gene matches: 14. The CDR3 length is 15 residues. Amplification used 60 Vbeta primers and 13 Jbeta primers. The protocol was immunoSEQ multiplex PCR, while the TCRdb copy is restricted to in-frame clones and leaves out a portion. The repertoire includes approximately 140,000 clones, approximately 80% of them detected once, and 0.75% to 0.95% sits in the top ten.

The receptor was derived from a woman between 55 and 75 years old in good health and CMV-seronegative. The sequenced sample consisted of PBMCs. V usage is TRBV27 and J usage is TRBJ2-7, with 8 nucleotides matching TRBD1. CDR3 residues: CASIPGQGRAREQYF. The CDR3 DNA follows: TGTGCCAGCATCCCCGGACAGGGTCGGGCTCGCGAGCAGTACTTC.